The entry below gives a single T cell receptor beta chain sequence along with its context. Its cognate antigen is unknown. The sample is drawn from a study of shared clonotypes between healthy human individuals. Background on the study: Each donor contributed plates that comprised three CD4 naive, three CD4 memory, two CD8 naive and one CD8 memory. General study points: Limitation of the genetic and exposure-history diversity represented came from the few donors. Memory subsets generally showed lower estimated richness than naive subsets.

Trimming removed 0 bases at V and 4 bases at J, with 8 bases between. From germline, CDR1 is ENHRY and CDR2 SYGVKD. This CDR3 comprises 14 residues. Some clones are missing from TCRdb's copy, which holds only in-frame ones; the method was immunoSEQ multiplex PCR. This sample has about 1.1 million clones, with 60% to 85% found just once. The chain joins TRBV10-3 to TRBJ2-3; no firm D call. Sequencing was done on a sample of memory CD4+ T cells from PBMCs. Subset here: CD45RA-negative fraction. This TCR derives from a man between 18 and 35 years old in good health. Some clones in this sample may be carry-over from other donors' samples. The CDR3 loop reads CAISESEAADTQYF. Written as DNA, the CDR3 is TGTGCCATCAGTGAGTCCGAGGCCGCAGATACGCAGTATTTT.